The clone carrying this T cell receptor (beta chain) was observed a handful of times. As yet, its antigen is unknown. The data stem from a study of early T cells in non-severe SARS-CoV-2 infection. Tagging with unique molecular identifiers was applied to individual cDNA molecules. TCRdb itself ran the 5' RACE reads through MiXCR, one entry per CDR3 protein. The table includes around 83,000 distinct CDR3 sequences, approximately 12% detected once. Study-level points and caveats: Clonotype matching in VDJdb favored anti-spike CD8 responses and did not capture private and CD4 specificities.

This TCR was sampled from an adult who was a healthcare worker with PCR-confirmed SARS-CoV-2 infection or an uninfected control (not recorded which). The sequencing used whole blood, collected at baseline.

CDR3 DNA: TGCGCCAGCAGCCAAGAACAGGGCAATAATTCACCCCTCCACTTT. It translates to CASSQEQGNNSPLHF. V and J are TRBV4-1 and TRBJ1-6; possibly TRBD1 for D (6 bases). The CDR3 is 15 amino acids. Germline CDR1 MGHRA, CDR2 YSYEKL. V dropped 0 bases and J dropped 5 bases, with 8 bases sitting between them.